This is a list of T cell receptor beta chains from one sample in a study of Graves' ophthalmopathy and Graves' hyperthyroidism. MiXCR was run by TCRdb on the multiplex PCR reads, yielding one entry per CDR3 protein. The sample has about 200,000 distinct CDR3 sequences, 29% seen once. Sequencing was performed on peripheral blood. Every receptor here comes from a man aged 45-65 years with Graves' ophthalmopathy. Each CDR3 is given with its conserved first and last residue. D genes are given only for firm matches. Not all rows give a size; the values are once, few, many and, for expanded clones, a class.

v_gene: TRBV6-5; j_gene: TRBJ2-5; abundance: many; d_gene: NA; CDR3aa: CASSPGGGQLYQETQYF; CDR3nt: TGTGCCAGCAGCCCCGGGGGCGGACAGCTTTACCAAGAGACCCAGTACTTC
v_gene: TRBV12-3/TRBV12-4; j_gene: TRBJ1-1; abundance: NA; d_gene: NA; CDR3aa: CASNLAENTEAFF; CDR3nt: TGTGCCAGCAATTTGGCCGAGAACACTGAAGCTTTCTTT
v_gene: TRBV28; j_gene: TRBJ2-7; abundance: many; d_gene: NA; CDR3aa: CASSPQIAASYEQYF; CDR3nt: TGTGCCAGCAGTCCCCAGATAGCGGCCTCCTACGAGCAGTACTTC
v_gene: TRBV11-2; j_gene: TRBJ2-7; abundance: once; d_gene: NA; CDR3aa: CASSSSGGDGTYEQYF; CDR3nt: TGTGCCAGCAGTTCCTCCGGTGGGGACGGCACCTACGAGCAGTACTTC
v_gene: TRBV28; j_gene: TRBJ1-2; abundance: many; d_gene: NA; CDR3aa: CASSSQRSGYTF; CDR3nt: TGTGCCAGCAGTTCCCAGAGGTCTGGCTACACCTTC
v_gene: TRBV24-1; j_gene: TRBJ1-1; abundance: once; d_gene: NA; CDR3aa: CATSDSTWEAFF; CDR3nt: TGTGCCACCAGTGATAGTACCTGGGAAGCTTTCTTT
v_gene: TRBV3-1; j_gene: TRBJ2-5; abundance: many; d_gene: NA; CDR3aa: CASSQDPRSQETQYF; CDR3nt: TGTGCCAGCAGCCAAGATCCTCGCAGCCAAGAGACCCAGTACTTC
v_gene: TRBV29-1; j_gene: TRBJ2-2; abundance: many; d_gene: NA; CDR3aa: CSVSGTGTSRGPGELFF; CDR3nt: TGCAGCGTTTCCGGGACAGGGACTAGCCGGGGTCCCGGGGAGCTGTTTTTT
v_gene: TRBV6-1; j_gene: TRBJ1-1; abundance: NA; d_gene: NA; CDR3aa: CASTEGHTEAFF; CDR3nt: TGTGCCAGCACCGAGGGACACACTGAAGCTTTCTTT
v_gene: TRBV28; j_gene: TRBJ1-6; abundance: many; d_gene: NA; CDR3aa: CASSPGLSYNSPLHF; CDR3nt: TGTGCCAGCAGTCCGGGGCTTTCCTATAATTCACCCCTCCACTTT
v_gene: TRBV6-5; j_gene: TRBJ1-1; abundance: many; d_gene: NA; CDR3aa: CASSWENTEAFF; CDR3nt: TGTGCCAGCAGTTGGGAGAACACTGAAGCTTTCTTT
v_gene: TRBV29-1; j_gene: TRBJ1-3; abundance: many; d_gene: NA; CDR3aa: CSVAQGSHSGNTIYF; CDR3nt: TGCAGCGTCGCCCAGGGGAGTCATTCGGGAAACACCATATATTTT
v_gene: TRBV6-5; j_gene: TRBJ1-1; abundance: many; d_gene: NA; CDR3aa: CASRPPERDRDTEAFF; CDR3nt: TGTGCCAGCAGACCCCCTGAAAGGGATCGGGACACTGAAGCTTTCTTT
v_gene: TRBV28; j_gene: TRBJ2-7; abundance: many; d_gene: TRBD2; CDR3aa: CASSSASGSTYEQYF; CDR3nt: TGTGCCAGCAGTTCGGCTAGCGGGAGCACCTACGAGCAGTACTTC
v_gene: TRBV19; j_gene: TRBJ1-1; abundance: many; d_gene: NA; CDR3aa: CASSIDGGSTEAFF; CDR3nt: TGTGCCAGTAGTATAGATGGGGGGAGCACTGAAGCTTTCTTT
v_gene: TRBV2; j_gene: TRBJ2-2; abundance: NA; d_gene: TRBD2; CDR3aa: CASKGLAGGTNTGELFF; CDR3nt: TGTGCCAGCAAAGGTCTAGCGGGAGGCACGAACACCGGGGAGCTGTTTTTT
v_gene: TRBV19; j_gene: TRBJ2-2; abundance: many; d_gene: NA; CDR3aa: CASTHSRLERTTGELFF; CDR3nt: TGTGCCAGTACCCATTCTAGACTAGAACGGACCACCGGGGAGCTGTTTTTT
v_gene: TRBV3-1; j_gene: TRBJ2-5; abundance: many; d_gene: TRBD2; CDR3aa: CASSQDPALAGGEETQYF; CDR3nt: TGTGCCAGCAGCCAAGACCCCGCCCTAGCGGGGGGGGAGGAGACCCAGTACTTC
v_gene: TRBV15; j_gene: TRBJ2-7; abundance: many; d_gene: NA; CDR3aa: CATSRVTASGEQYF; CDR3nt: TGTGCCACCAGCAGAGTAACAGCTTCGGGGGAGCAGTACTTC
v_gene: TRBV6-1; j_gene: TRBJ2-2; abundance: NA; d_gene: TRBD2; CDR3aa: CASNVAGVFGTGELFF; CDR3nt: TGTGCCAGCAACGTAGCGGGAGTATTCGGCACCGGGGAGCTGTTTTTT
v_gene: TRBV11-1; j_gene: TRBJ2-7; abundance: many; d_gene: NA; CDR3aa: CASLTGSGPAYEQYF; CDR3nt: TGTGCCAGCCTTACAGGGAGCGGGCCCGCCTACGAGCAGTACTTC
v_gene: TRBV13; j_gene: TRBJ1-1; abundance: NA; d_gene: NA; CDR3aa: CASIQLELTEAFF; CDR3nt: TGTGCCAGCATACAGCTAGAATTGACTGAAGCTTTCTTT
v_gene: TRBV15; j_gene: TRBJ2-5; abundance: many; d_gene: NA; CDR3aa: CATSRDPGKQETQYF; CDR3nt: TGTGCCACCAGCAGAGACCCAGGGAAACAAGAGACCCAGTACTTC
v_gene: TRBV6-2/TRBV6-3; j_gene: TRBJ2-7; abundance: many; d_gene: TRBD2; CDR3aa: CASSYPSSTSGTTTYEQYF; CDR3nt: TGTGCCAGCAGTTACCCCTCATCGACTAGCGGGACAACTACTTACGAGCAGTACTTC
v_gene: TRBV28; j_gene: TRBJ1-2; abundance: many; d_gene: TRBD1; CDR3aa: CASSGTGGNYGYTF; CDR3nt: TGTGCCAGCAGTGGGACAGGGGGAAACTATGGCTACACCTTC
v_gene: TRBV6-1; j_gene: TRBJ2-7; abundance: medium-sized; d_gene: NA; CDR3aa: CASSEATGGAYEQYF; CDR3nt: TGTGCCAGCAGTGAAGCGACTGGGGGTGCGTACGAGCAGTACTTC
v_gene: TRBV20-1; j_gene: TRBJ2-5; abundance: many; d_gene: NA; CDR3aa: CSARYETQYF; CDR3nt: TGCAGTGCTAGATACGAGACCCAGTACTTC
v_gene: TRBV20-1; j_gene: TRBJ2-5; abundance: NA; d_gene: NA; CDR3aa: CSAPGLLQETQYF; CDR3nt: TGCAGTGCCCCGGGACTTCTCCAAGAGACCCAGTACTTC
v_gene: TRBV19; j_gene: TRBJ1-6; abundance: many; d_gene: NA; CDR3aa: CASSVVWSSYNSPLHF; CDR3nt: TGTGCCAGTAGTGTGGTTTGGAGCTCCTATAATTCACCCCTCCACTTT
v_gene: TRBV29-1; j_gene: TRBJ1-1; abundance: many; d_gene: NA; CDR3aa: CSVVNDRAFF; CDR3nt: TGCAGCGTTGTTAACGACCGAGCTTTCTTT
v_gene: TRBV5-1; j_gene: TRBJ2-7; abundance: many; d_gene: NA; CDR3aa: CASSRLVEGVGNEQYF; CDR3nt: TGCGCCAGCAGCCGGCTAGTGGAGGGAGTAGGGAACGAGCAGTACTTC
v_gene: TRBV28; j_gene: TRBJ2-2; abundance: many; d_gene: NA; CDR3aa: CASSFGGGIPGELFF; CDR3nt: TGTGCCAGCAGTTTTGGAGGCGGGATCCCCGGGGAGCTGTTTTTT
v_gene: TRBV11-3; j_gene: TRBJ2-7; abundance: many; d_gene: NA; CDR3aa: CASSSLGPGYEQYF; CDR3nt: TGTGCCAGCAGCTCCCTCGGTCCGGGGTACGAGCAGTACTTC
v_gene: TRBV5-1; j_gene: TRBJ2-7; abundance: many; d_gene: TRBD2; CDR3aa: CASSARTSGSSEQYF; CDR3nt: TGCGCCAGCAGCGCTAGAACTAGCGGGAGTAGCGAGCAGTACTTC
v_gene: TRBV30; j_gene: TRBJ1-1; abundance: many; d_gene: NA; CDR3aa: CALLPDGGVTEAFF; CDR3nt: TGTGCCCTCCTGCCAGATGGGGGGGTGACTGAAGCTTTCTTT
v_gene: TRBV7-9; j_gene: TRBJ2-5; abundance: many; d_gene: TRBD1; CDR3aa: CASSSGGWETQYF; CDR3nt: TGTGCCAGCAGCTCAGGGGGTTGGGAGACCCAGTACTTC
v_gene: TRBV7-2; j_gene: TRBJ2-5; abundance: NA; d_gene: TRBD2; CDR3aa: CASSLVAGVAETQYF; CDR3nt: TGTGCCAGCAGCTTAGTAGCGGGAGTGGCGGAGACCCAGTACTTC
v_gene: TRBV28; j_gene: TRBJ2-5; abundance: many; d_gene: NA; CDR3aa: CASSLLPGEGMETQYF; CDR3nt: TGTGCCAGCAGTTTATTACCGGGAGAGGGAATGGAGACCCAGTACTTC
v_gene: TRBV24-1; j_gene: TRBJ1-5; abundance: NA; d_gene: NA; CDR3aa: CATSVQGSQPQHF; CDR3nt: TGTGCCACCAGTGTACAGGGCAGTCAGCCCCAGCATTTT
v_gene: TRBV7-2; j_gene: TRBJ2-7; abundance: NA; d_gene: TRBD1; CDR3aa: CASSLARSGQGLSYEQYF; CDR3nt: TGTGCCAGCAGCTTAGCCCGGTCGGGACAGGGGCTTTCCTACGAGCAGTACTTC
v_gene: TRBV6-2/TRBV6-3; j_gene: TRBJ2-2; abundance: many; d_gene: NA; CDR3aa: CASSYSGRSTGELFF; CDR3nt: TGTGCCAGCAGTTACTCGGGGAGGAGCACCGGGGAGCTGTTTTTT
v_gene: TRBV10-3; j_gene: TRBJ1-1; abundance: NA; d_gene: NA; CDR3aa: CAISGHQNTEAFF; CDR3nt: TGTGCCATCAGTGGCCACCAGAACACTGAAGCTTTCTTT